The next 32 T cell receptor beta chains were all read from a single sample in a study of beta chain features in type 1 diabetes. Points from the study as a whole: In all four CD4+ subsets, TCRB CDR3 length was significantly, moderately reduced in type 1 diabetes.

The antigens for these receptors are not known. Every isolated RNA sample was fully reverse transcribed, so sequencing captured expressed TCRB transcripts. Profiled with immunoSEQ multiplex PCR; TCRdb holds only in-frame clones, not every one. The table lists fewer than 400,000 clones, roughly 8.8% of them singletons, with approximately 1% in the top ten. The sample taken for sequencing was central memory CD4+ T cells from blood. These receptors were taken from a man aged 25 to 40 with type 1 diabetes.

The genes are TRBV5-4 and TRBJ1-1; D is unclear. The CDR3 extends over 14 amino acids. Per the germline V gene, CDR1 is SGHNT and CDR2 is YYREEE (reference sequence). V lost 4 bases, J lost 0 bases, and 10 bases lay in between. The CDR3 DNA sequence: TGTGCCAGCAGCGTGAGGACGGTGAACACTGAAGCTTTCTTT. Translation gives CASSVRTVNTEAFF.

This clone turned up a few times. This chain uses TRBV28 with TRBJ1-2, with TRBD1 identical over 7 bases. The V gene end was trimmed by 6 bases and the J gene end by 3 bases; junction bases not matched to a gene: 7. The CDR3 sequence is 14 residues long. Germline CDR1 and CDR2: MDHEN and SYDVKM. The CDR3 loop reads CASSIDRAYYGYTF. Written as DNA, the CDR3 is TGTGCCAGCAGCATCGACAGGGCCTACTATGGCTACACCTTC.

The chain combines TRBV2 with TRBJ2-7, with TRBD2 as a possible D gene (7 bases). Germline V gene lookup returns CDR1 SNHLY and CDR2 FYNNEI. V shed 11 bases and J shed 0 bases, with 11 bases lying between them. This CDR3 has 12 residues. CDR3 nucleotides: TGTGCCGGGGGGGGCAACTCCTACGAGCAGTACTTC. Its translation: CAGGGNSYEQYF.

This clone was picked up a small number of times. This rearrangement joins TRBV28 to TRBJ2-2, with D possibly TRBD1 on 6 matching bases. This CDR3 has 12 amino acids. Looked up from germline, CDR1 is MDHEN and CDR2 is SYDVKM. Trimming stripped 6 bases from V and 7 bases from J, with 9 bases between. The CDR3 reads CASRTGFGELFF. CDR3 coding DNA: TGTGCCAGCAGGACAGGCTTCGGGGAGCTGTTTTTT.

This chain uses TRBV14 with TRBJ2-7; D is unclear. Between the trimmed V and J ends, which lost 5 bases and 2 bases, there was a span of 13 bases. The germline gives CDR1 SGHDN, CDR2 FVKESK. The CDR3 sequence is 14 residues long. This CDR3 is CASSLSVGPYEQYF. The CDR3, as DNA: TGTGCCAGCAGCTTGTCCGTCGGACCCTACGAGCAGTACTTC.

The chain couples TRBV2 to TRBJ1-5; maybe TRBD1 (6 bases). Trimming took off 3 bases at V and 6 bases at J, with 12 bases between the two ends. CDR1 SNHLY and CDR2 FYNNEI come from the germline V gene. The CDR3 contains 14 residues. The chain's CDR3 is CASSESAGVQPQHF. Here the CDR3 DNA reads TGTGCCAGCAGTGAGTCGGCAGGGGTTCAGCCCCAGCATTTT.

This clone occurred many times. This chain links TRBV18 with TRBJ2-2, with D unclear. Germline CDR1 and CDR2: KGHSH and LQKENI. The V gene lost 2 bases and the J gene lost 0 bases, with 7 bases spanning the gap. The CDR3 covers 15 residues. In nucleotides, the CDR3 is TGTGCCAGCTCACCATCCAGGTCGAACACCGGGGAGCTGTTTTTT. As protein: CASSPSRSNTGELFF.

The CDR3 loop is CASSPTPYSGNTIYF. The CDR3 nucleotides read TGTGCCAGCAGCCCGACACCGTACTCTGGAAACACCATATATTTT. The chain is built from TRBV7-2 and TRBJ1-3; D is unresolved. Germline CDR1 reads SGHTA; CDR2 reads FQGNSA. V was clipped by 5 bases and J by 0 bases, with 11 bases between them. This CDR3 spans 15 amino acids.

This clone was recorded a few times. The CDR3 region has the DNA TGTGCCAGCAGCCGGCCCTTGGCCACAGATACGCAGTATTTT. Protein: CASSRPLATDTQYF. This chain joins TRBV5-6 and TRBJ2-3, with unresolved D. CDR1 is SGHDT, CDR2 YYEEEE, per germline. The V end was cut by 4 bases, the J end by 2 bases, with 11 bases between. The CDR3 consists of 14 residues.

This clone showed up just a few times. The chain links TRBV29-1 to TRBJ2-1; 7 bases are shared with TRBD1. The germline CDR1 and CDR2 sequences are SQVTM and ANQGSEA. The CDR3 has 12 amino acids. J gave up 9 bases and V 6 bases, and 8 bases lay outside the gene matches. As DNA, the CDR3 is TGCAGCGTAGAAAGGGGGCAGGGTGAGCAGTTCTTC. Its protein product is CSVERGQGEQFF.

The genes are TRBV7-8 and TRBJ2-3; D unclear. V lost 5 bases and J 2 bases, leaving 11 bases between the germline ends. CDR1 and CDR2 from the germline V gene are SGHVS and FQNEAQ. The CDR3 sequence is 14 residues long. The CDR3 region is CASSLSTTTDTQYF. Here the CDR3 DNA reads TGTGCCAGCAGCCTATCAACCACCACAGATACGCAGTATTTT.

This clone was seen more than once but under ten times. This chain joins TRBV5-6 and TRBJ2-5; 8 nucleotides align to TRBD1. In germline, CDR1 is SGHDT, CDR2 YYEEEE. The CDR3 runs 14 residues. With 7 bases clipped from V and 4 bases from J, the junction kept 9 bases outside the gene matches. In nucleotides, the CDR3 is TGTGCCAGCCGCACACAGGGGGGTGGAGAGACCCAGTACTTC. The encoded protein is CASRTQGGGETQYF. Supplemented by reference TRBV5-6 and TRBJ2-5, the full variable domain reads DAGVTQSPTHLIKTRGQQVTLRCSPKSGHDTVSWYQQALGQGPQFIFQYYEEEERQRGNFPDRFSGHQFPNYSSELNVNALLLGDSALYLCASRTQGGGETQYFGPGTRLLVL.

This clone occurred a few times. The chain recombines TRBV7-8 with TRBJ2-1; D perhaps matches TRBD2 (5 bases). V lost 3 bases and J 8 bases, leaving 20 bases between the germline ends. Germline assignment: CDR1 SGHVS and CDR2 FQNEAQ. CDR3 length: 16 residues. The CDR3 bases are TGTGCCAGCAGCTTCCTAGCTAGTACTCGGCCCGATGAGCAGTTCTTC. Encoded protein: CASSFLASTRPDEQFF.

The gene calls are TRBV9 and TRBJ2-2, with a possible D match to TRBD2 (6 bases). V lost 2 bases to trimming and J lost 4 bases, with 9 bases between them. CDR1 is SGDLS, CDR2 YYNGEE, per germline. CDR3 size: 14 residues. CDR3 sequence: CASSVGGRTGELFF. The CDR3 nucleotides read TGTGCCAGCAGCGTCGGGGGACGCACCGGGGAGCTGTTTTTT. The full variable domain, with the rest looked up from reference TRBV9 and TRBJ2-2, is DSGVTQTPKHLITATGQRVTLRCSPRSGDLSVYWYQQSLDQGLQFLIQYYNGEERAKGNILERFSAQQFPDLHSELNLSSLELGDSALYFCASSVGGRTGELFFGEGSRLTVL.

This sequence joins TRBV25-1 and TRBJ1-1; TRBD1 might be the D (5 bases). The CDR3 has 15 amino acids. Germline lookup yields CDR1 MGHDK and CDR2 SYGVNS. V shed 5 bases and J shed 4 bases, with 17 bases lying between them. For the CDR3, the DNA is TGTGCCAGCAGTCCTGTCGTCTCGGGGGTCACTGAAGCTTTCTTT. Encoded protein: CASSPVVSGVTEAFF.

V is TRBV25-1 and J is TRBJ2-3, with TRBD1 matching 8 bases. V dropped 8 bases and J dropped 0; count of bases not matched to a gene: 7. The germline V gene encodes CDR1 MGHDK and CDR2 SYGVNS. This CDR3 has 15 residues. The CDR3 DNA reads as TGTGCCAGCGGACAGGGTGGGGCTAGCACAGATACGCAGTATTTT. Its protein is CASGQGGASTDTQYF. Based on the CDR3 plus reference TRBV25-1 and TRBJ2-3, the full variable domain is EADIYQTPRYLVIGTGKKITLECSQTMGHDKMYWYQQDPGMELHLIHYSYGVNSTEKGDLSSESTVSRIRTEHFPLTLESARPSHTSQYLCASGQGGASTDTQYFGPGTRLTVL.

This clone has just a few counts. The V gene is TRBV9, the J gene TRBJ2-3; no definite D call. The CDR3 loop spans 15 amino acids. V dropped 0 bases and J dropped 1 base, with 9 bases sitting between them. From germline, CDR1 is SGDLS and CDR2 YYNGEE. In DNA, the CDR3 is TGTGCCAGCAGCGTAGGTATTGCTGGCACAGATACGCAGTATTTT. This codes for CASSVGIAGTDTQYF.

The sample holds a few counts of this clone. The chain links TRBV7-2 to TRBJ2-5; 7 bases are a match to TRBD1. CDR1 and CDR2 (germline): SGHTA, FQGNSA. CDR3 length: 13 amino acids. Unmatched junction bases numbered 5, after V lost 5 bases and J lost 5 bases. CDR3 protein: CASSIIQGETQYF. In DNA form, the CDR3 reads TGTGCCAGCAGCATCATACAGGGGGAGACCCAGTACTTC.

The chain carries TRBV10-3 and TRBJ1-6, with 9 bases that match TRBD1. V dropped 9 bases and J dropped 5; count of bases not matched to a gene: 8. Germline assignment: CDR1 ENHRY and CDR2 SYGVKD. The length of the CDR3 is 15 residues. The CDR3 protein is CAIGPGTGNNSPLHF. Here the CDR3 DNA reads TGTGCCATTGGCCCCGGGACAGGGAATAATTCACCCCTCCACTTT.

This clone was observed a few times. The CDR3: CASRDQGGEAFF. In DNA form, the CDR3 reads TGTGCCAGTAGGGATCAGGGTGGTGAAGCTTTCTTT. The genes are TRBV19 and TRBJ1-1; TRBD1 might be the D (5 bases). Trimming removed 6 bases at V and 7 bases at J, with 12 bases between. This CDR3 has 12 residues. Germline CDR1 reads LNHDA; CDR2 reads SQIVND (reference sequence).

This clone was counted only a few times. The chain employs TRBV28 and TRBJ1-2; 8 nucleotides line up with TRBD1. Losses at the gene ends were 5 bases for V and 5 bases for J; bases not matched to a gene: 7. This CDR3 contains 14 residues. CDR1 is MDHEN and CDR2 is SYDVKM in the germline V gene. The CDR3, as DNA: TGTGCCAGCAGTGCCCCAGGGGGCAGGTATGGCTACACCTTC. The encoded protein is CASSAPGGRYGYTF.

V gene TRBV7-2 combines with J gene TRBJ2-2; D not certain. Germline assignment: CDR1 SGHTA and CDR2 FQGNSA. The germline V and J ends were trimmed by 1 base and 6 bases, with 6 bases remaining between them. CDR3 length: 13 residues. The CDR3 nucleotides are TGTGCCAGCAGCTTAGACCGGTCCGGGGAGCTGTTTTTT. Amino acids: CASSLDRSGELFF.

In this sample, this clone turned up a few times. This chain links TRBV14 with TRBJ2-5, with D maybe TRBD1 (5 bases). Germline V lookup: CDR1 SGHDN, CDR2 FVKESK. Trimming pared 4 bases from V and 1 base from J, leaving 10 bases between. CDR3 size: 14 residues. The CDR3 reads CASSPRQGQETQYF. CDR3 coding DNA: TGTGCCAGCAGCCCCCGTCAGGGCCAAGAGACCCAGTACTTC.

This clone showed up just a few times. The J gene is TRBJ1-2, the V gene TRBV7-2, with TRBD1 as a possible D gene (5 bases). The germline V and J ends were trimmed by 6 bases and 2 bases, with 7 bases remaining between them. Germline V CDR1 and CDR2: SGHTA, FQGNSA. This CDR3 region has 12 residues. This CDR3 reads CASRRDNYGYTF. The CDR3 DNA reads TGTGCCAGCAGGCGGGACAACTATGGCTACACCTTC.

The chain uses TRBV2 and TRBJ1-1; no clear D gene. This CDR3 region has 13 residues. Germline lookup yields CDR1 SNHLY and CDR2 FYNNEI. V was shortened by 7 bases and J by 2 bases, with 11 bases between the two germline ends. CDR3 amino acids: CASNQDSNTEAFF. For the CDR3, the DNA is TGTGCCAGCAATCAGGACTCCAACACTGAAGCTTTCTTT.

CDR3 in amino acids: CASSLQADISGNTIYF. The CDR3 DNA reads as TGCGCCAGCAGCCTGCAAGCCGATATCTCAGGAAACACCATATATTTT. J is TRBJ1-3 and V is TRBV5-1; D gene unclear. The CDR3 has 16 residues. Germline assignment: CDR1 SGHRS and CDR2 YFSETQ. The ends were cut back, 4 bases at V and 4 bases at J, with 18 bases in the middle.

This clone was counted between two and nine times. The chain combines TRBV7-2 with TRBJ1-5; no firm D call. Trimming stripped 0 bases from V and 3 bases from J, with 9 bases between. This CDR3 spans 15 amino acids. Germline CDR1 SGHTA, CDR2 FQGNSA. The CDR3 loop is CASSLAVHLNQPQHF. The CDR3, as DNA: TGTGCCAGCAGCTTAGCGGTCCACCTCAATCAGCCCCAGCATTTT.

The genes are TRBV7-2 and TRBJ1-5, with TRBD1 identical over 7 bases. The V gene end was trimmed by 4 bases and the J gene end by 4 bases; junction bases not matched to a gene: 4. The germline CDR1 and CDR2 sequences are SGHTA and FQGNSA. The CDR3 is 14 amino acids. CDR3 in DNA: TGTGCCAGCAGCTCCCAGACAGGGAATCAGCCCCAGCATTTT. Protein: CASSSQTGNQPQHF.

The table lists this clone with many counts. The chain joins TRBV19 to TRBJ2-5, with TRBD1 matching over 11 bases. V lost 7 bases and J lost 4; bases outside the gene matches: 8. CDR1 is LNHDA, CDR2 SQIVND, per germline (reference sequence). The CDR3 totals 15 residues. The CDR3: CASTPRTGGGETQYF. CDR3 bases: TGTGCCAGTACCCCCCGGACAGGGGGCGGAGAGACCCAGTACTTC.

This chain uses TRBV7-2 with TRBJ2-7; 7 nucleotides match TRBD1. Germline lookup yields CDR1 SGHTA and CDR2 FQGNSA. V was clipped by 4 bases and J by 4 bases; unmatched bases: 10. The CDR3 is 15 amino acids. The CDR3 region is CASSSRQGPEYEQYF. The CDR3 DNA follows: TGTGCCAGCAGCTCTAGACAGGGACCAGAATACGAGCAGTACTTC.

The chain joins TRBV7-9 to TRBJ1-1; D is perhaps TRBD1 (5 bases). The germline V gene encodes CDR1 SEHNR and CDR2 FQNEAQ (reference sequence). The CDR3 totals 15 residues. Trimming cost V 6 bases and J 4 bases, with 18 bases left between them. The CDR3 nucleotides are TGTGCCAGCAGTCTATCCGGGGCCGGGGGCACTGAAGCTTTCTTT. It is translated as CASSLSGAGGTEAFF. Looking up the rest from reference TRBV7-9 and TRBJ1-1 gives the full variable domain: DTGVSQNPRHKITKRGQNVTFRCDPISEHNRLYWYRQTLGQGPEFLTYFQNEAQLEKSRLLSDRFSAERPKGSFSTLEIQRTEQGDSAMYLCASSLSGAGGTEAFFGQGTRLTVV.

This clone was seen many times. CDR3: CASSLTGAQETQYF. CDR3 DNA sequence: TGTGCCAGCAGTCTAACAGGGGCGCAAGAGACCCAGTACTTC. The V and J genes are TRBV11-2 and TRBJ2-5; 7 bases align to TRBD1. Germline values: CDR1 SGHAT, CDR2 FQNNGV. The CDR3 runs 14 residues. Trimming cost V 6 bases and J 2 bases; bases outside gene matches: 6.